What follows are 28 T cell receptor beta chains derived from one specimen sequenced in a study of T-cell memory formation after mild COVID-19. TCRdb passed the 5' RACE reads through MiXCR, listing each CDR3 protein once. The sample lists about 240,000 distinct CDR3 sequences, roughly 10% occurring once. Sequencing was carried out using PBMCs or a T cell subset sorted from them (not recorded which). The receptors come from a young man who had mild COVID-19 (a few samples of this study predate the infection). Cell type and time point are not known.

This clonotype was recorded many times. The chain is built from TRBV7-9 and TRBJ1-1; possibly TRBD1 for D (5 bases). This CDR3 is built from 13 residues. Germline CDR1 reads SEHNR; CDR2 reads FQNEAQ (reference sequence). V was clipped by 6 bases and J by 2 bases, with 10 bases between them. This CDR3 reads CASRVGGNTEAFF. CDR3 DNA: TGTGCCAGCAGGGTGGGGGGAAACACTGAAGCTTTCTTT. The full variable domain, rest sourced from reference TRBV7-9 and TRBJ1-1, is DTGVSQNPRHKITKRGQNVTFRCDPISEHNRLYWYRQTLGQGPEFLTYFQNEAQLEKSRLLSDRFSAERPKGSFSTLEIQRTEQGDSAMYLCASRVGGNTEAFFGQGTRLTVV.

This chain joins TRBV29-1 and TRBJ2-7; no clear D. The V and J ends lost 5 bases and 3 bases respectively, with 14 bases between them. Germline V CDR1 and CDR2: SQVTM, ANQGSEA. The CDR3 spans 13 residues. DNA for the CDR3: TGCAGCGTTACCAGAATGTTGAGCTACGAGCAGTACTTC. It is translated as CSVTRMLSYEQYF.

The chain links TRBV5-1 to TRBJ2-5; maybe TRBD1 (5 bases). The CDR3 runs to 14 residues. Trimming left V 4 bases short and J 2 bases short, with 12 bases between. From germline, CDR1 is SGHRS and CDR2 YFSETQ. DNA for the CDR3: TGCGCCAGCAGCGCGAACAGGTTACAAGAGACCCAGTACTTC. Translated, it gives CASSANRLQETQYF.

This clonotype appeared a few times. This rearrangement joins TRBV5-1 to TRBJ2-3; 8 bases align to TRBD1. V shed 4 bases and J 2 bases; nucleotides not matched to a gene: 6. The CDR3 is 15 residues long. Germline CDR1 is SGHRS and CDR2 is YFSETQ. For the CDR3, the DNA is TGCGCCAGCAGCGTTCGGGACAGGTACACAGATACGCAGTATTTT. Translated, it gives CASSVRDRYTDTQYF.

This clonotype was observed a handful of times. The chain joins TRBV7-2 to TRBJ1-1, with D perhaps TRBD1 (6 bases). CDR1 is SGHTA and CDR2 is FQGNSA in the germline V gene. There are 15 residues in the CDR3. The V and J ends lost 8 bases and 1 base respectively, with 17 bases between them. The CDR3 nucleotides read TGTGCCAGCGGCGGTTCGGGGGCTGGGAACACTGAAGCTTTCTTT. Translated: CASGGSGAGNTEAFF.

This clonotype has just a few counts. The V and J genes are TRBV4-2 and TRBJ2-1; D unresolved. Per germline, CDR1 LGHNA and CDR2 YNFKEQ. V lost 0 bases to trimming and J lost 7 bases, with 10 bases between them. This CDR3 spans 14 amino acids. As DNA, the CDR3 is TGTGCCAGCAGCCAAGATATTAGTTCGAATGAGCAGTTCTTC. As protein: CASSQDISSNEQFF.

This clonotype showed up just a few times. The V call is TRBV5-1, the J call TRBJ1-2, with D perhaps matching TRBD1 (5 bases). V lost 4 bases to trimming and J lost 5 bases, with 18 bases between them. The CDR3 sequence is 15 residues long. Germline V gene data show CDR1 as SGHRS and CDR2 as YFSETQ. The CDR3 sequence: CASSPAGDPTYGYTF. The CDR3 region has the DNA TGCGCCAGCAGCCCCGCGGGGGACCCAACTTATGGCTACACCTTC.

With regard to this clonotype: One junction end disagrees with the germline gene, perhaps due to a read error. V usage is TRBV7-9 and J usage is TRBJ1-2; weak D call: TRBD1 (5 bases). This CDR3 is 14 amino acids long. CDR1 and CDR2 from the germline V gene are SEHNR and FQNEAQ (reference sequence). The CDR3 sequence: CASTADRFNYGYSF. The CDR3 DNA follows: TGTGCCAGCACCGCCGACAGATTCAACTATGGCTACTCCTTC.

The CDR3 DNA follows: TGTGCCAGCAGTTCCAGGGCCTTAGATACGCAGTATTTT. This sequence encodes CASSSRALDTQYF. The V gene is TRBV12-3 or TRBV12-4, the J gene TRBJ2-3, with D possibly being TRBD1 (5 bases). The length of the CDR3 is 13 residues. The V end lost 4 bases, the J end lost 5 bases, and 10 bases lay between the germline ends.

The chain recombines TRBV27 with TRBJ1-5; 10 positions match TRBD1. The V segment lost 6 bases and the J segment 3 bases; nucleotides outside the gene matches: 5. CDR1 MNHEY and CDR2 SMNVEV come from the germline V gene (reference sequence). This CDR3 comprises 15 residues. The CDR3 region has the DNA TGTGCCAGCAGCGTTGGGACAGGGGTCAATCAGCCCCAGCATTTT. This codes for CASSVGTGVNQPQHF.

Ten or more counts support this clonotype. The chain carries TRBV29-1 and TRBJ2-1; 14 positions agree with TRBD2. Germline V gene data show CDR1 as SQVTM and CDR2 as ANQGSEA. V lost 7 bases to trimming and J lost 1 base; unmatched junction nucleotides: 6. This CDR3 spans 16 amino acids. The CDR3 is CSAGTSGGHSYNEQFF. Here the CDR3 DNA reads TGCAGCGCTGGGACTAGCGGGGGCCATTCCTACAATGAGCAGTTCTTC.

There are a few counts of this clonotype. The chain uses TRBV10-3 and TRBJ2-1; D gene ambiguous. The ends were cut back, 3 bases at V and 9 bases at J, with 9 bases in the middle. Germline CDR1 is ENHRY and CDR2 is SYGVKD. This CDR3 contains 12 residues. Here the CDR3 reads CAISDLGPEQFF. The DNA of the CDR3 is TGTGCCATCAGTGATTTAGGCCCTGAGCAGTTCTTC.

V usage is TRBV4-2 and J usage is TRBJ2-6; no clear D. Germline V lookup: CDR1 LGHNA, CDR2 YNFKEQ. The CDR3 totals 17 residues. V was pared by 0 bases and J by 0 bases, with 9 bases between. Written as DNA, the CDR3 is TGTGCCAGCAGCCAAGATCCCGACGGCTCTGGGGCCAACGTCCTGACTTTC. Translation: CASSQDPDGSGANVLTF.

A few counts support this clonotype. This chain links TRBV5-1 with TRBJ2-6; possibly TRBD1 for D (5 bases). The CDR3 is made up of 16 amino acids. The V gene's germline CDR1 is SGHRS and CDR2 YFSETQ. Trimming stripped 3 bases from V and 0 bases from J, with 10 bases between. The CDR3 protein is CASSSQEYSGANVLTF. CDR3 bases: TGCGCCAGCAGCTCACAGGAATACTCTGGGGCCAACGTCCTGACTTTC.

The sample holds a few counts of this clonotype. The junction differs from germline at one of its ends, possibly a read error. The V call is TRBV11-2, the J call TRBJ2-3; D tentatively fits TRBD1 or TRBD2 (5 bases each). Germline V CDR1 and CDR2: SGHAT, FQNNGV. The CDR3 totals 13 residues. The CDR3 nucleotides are TGTGCCAGCAGCCCAGGGACCACAGATACGCGGTATTTT. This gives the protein CASSPGTTDTRYF.

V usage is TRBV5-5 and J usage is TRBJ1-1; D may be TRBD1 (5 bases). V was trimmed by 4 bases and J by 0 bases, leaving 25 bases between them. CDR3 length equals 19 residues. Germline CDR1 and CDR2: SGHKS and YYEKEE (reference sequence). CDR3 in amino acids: CASSPGVVTYVPMNTEAFF. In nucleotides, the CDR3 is TGTGCCAGCAGCCCGGGGGTTGTCACGTACGTGCCTATGAACACTGAAGCTTTCTTT.

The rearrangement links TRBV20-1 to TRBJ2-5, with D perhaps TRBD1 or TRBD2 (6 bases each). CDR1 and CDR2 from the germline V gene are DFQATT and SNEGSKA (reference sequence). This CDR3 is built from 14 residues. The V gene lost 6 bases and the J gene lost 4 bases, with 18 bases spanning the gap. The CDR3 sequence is CSAGGPPVGETQYF. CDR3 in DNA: TGCAGTGCAGGGGGGCCGCCGGTGGGAGAGACCCAGTACTTC.

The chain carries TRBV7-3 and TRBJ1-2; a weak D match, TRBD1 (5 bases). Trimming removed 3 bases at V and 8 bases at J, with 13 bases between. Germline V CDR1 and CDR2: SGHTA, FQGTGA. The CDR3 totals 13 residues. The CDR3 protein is CASSFQGTIGYTF. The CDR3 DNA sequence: TGTGCCAGCAGCTTCCAGGGTACTATCGGCTACACCTTC. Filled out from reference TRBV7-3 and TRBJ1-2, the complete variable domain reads GAGVSQTPSNKVTEKGKYVELRCDPISGHTALYWYRQSLGQGPEFLIYFQGTGAADDSGLPNDRFFAVRPEGSVSTLKIQRTERGDSAVYLCASSFQGTIGYTFGSGTRLTVV.

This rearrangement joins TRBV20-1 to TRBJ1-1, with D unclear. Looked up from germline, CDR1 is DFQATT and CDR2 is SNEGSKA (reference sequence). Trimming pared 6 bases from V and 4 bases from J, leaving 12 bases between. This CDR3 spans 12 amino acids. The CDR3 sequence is CSAPMEGTEAFF. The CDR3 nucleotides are TGCAGTGCACCTATGGAAGGCACTGAAGCTTTCTTT.

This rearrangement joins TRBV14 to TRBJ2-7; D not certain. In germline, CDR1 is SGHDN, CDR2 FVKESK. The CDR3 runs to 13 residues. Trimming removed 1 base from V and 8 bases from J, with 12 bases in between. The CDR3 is CASSQARLTQQYV. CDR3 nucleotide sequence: TGTGCCAGCAGCCAAGCGAGGCTGACTCAGCAGTACGTC.

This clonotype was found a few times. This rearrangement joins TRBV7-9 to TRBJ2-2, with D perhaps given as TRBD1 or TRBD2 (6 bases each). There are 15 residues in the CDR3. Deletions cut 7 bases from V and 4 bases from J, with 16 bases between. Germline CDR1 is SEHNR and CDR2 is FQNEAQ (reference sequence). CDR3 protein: CASTLGGSVTGELFF. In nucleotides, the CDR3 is TGTGCCAGCACCCTAGGGGGGTCGGTCACCGGGGAGCTGTTTTTT.

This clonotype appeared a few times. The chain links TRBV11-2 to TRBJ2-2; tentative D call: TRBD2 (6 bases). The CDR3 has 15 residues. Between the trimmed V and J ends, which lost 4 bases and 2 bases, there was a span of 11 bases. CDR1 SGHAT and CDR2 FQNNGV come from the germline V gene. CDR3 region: CASSSRDFNTGELFF. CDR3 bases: TGTGCCAGCAGCTCACGGGACTTTAACACCGGGGAGCTGTTTTTT. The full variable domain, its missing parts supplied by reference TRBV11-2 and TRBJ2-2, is EAGVAQSPRYKIIEKRQSVAFWCNPISGHATLYWYQQILGQGPKLLIQFQNNGVVDDSQLPKDRFSAERLKGVDSTLKIQPAKLEDSAVYLCASSSRDFNTGELFFGEGSRLTVL.

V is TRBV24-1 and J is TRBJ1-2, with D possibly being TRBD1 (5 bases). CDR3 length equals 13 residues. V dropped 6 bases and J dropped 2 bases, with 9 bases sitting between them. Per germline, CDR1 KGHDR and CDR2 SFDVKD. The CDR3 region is CATSRGTNYGYTF. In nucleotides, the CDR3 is TGTGCCACCAGTCGGGGGACGAACTATGGCTACACCTTC.

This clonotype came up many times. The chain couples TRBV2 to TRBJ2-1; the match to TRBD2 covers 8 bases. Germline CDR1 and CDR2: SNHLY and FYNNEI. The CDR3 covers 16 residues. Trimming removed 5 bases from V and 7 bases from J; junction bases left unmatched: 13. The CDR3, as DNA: TGTGCCAGCAGTTATCCGGGACTAGGTGGGGTGAATGAGCAGTTCTTC. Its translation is CASSYPGLGGVNEQFF.

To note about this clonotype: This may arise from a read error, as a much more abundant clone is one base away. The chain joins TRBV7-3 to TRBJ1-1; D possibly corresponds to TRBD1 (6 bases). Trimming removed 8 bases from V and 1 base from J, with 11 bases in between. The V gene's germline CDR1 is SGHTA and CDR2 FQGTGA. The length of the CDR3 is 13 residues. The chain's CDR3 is CASGDTENTEAFF. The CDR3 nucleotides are TGTGCCAGCGGGGACACAGAGAACACTGAAGCTTTCTTT.

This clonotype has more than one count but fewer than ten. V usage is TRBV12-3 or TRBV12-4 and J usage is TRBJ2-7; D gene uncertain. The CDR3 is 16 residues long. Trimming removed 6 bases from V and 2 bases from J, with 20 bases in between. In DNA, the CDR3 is TGTGCCAGCAGCTACTTTAATCTGCCCGGCCCCTACGAGCAGTACTTC. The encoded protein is CASSYFNLPGPYEQYF.

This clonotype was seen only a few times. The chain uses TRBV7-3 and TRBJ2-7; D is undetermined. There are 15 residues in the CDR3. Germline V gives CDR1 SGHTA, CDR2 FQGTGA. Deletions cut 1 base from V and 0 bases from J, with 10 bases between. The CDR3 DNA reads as TGTGCCAGCAGCTTAATGTGGCAGTCCTCCTACGAGCAGTACTTC. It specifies CASSLMWQSSYEQYF.

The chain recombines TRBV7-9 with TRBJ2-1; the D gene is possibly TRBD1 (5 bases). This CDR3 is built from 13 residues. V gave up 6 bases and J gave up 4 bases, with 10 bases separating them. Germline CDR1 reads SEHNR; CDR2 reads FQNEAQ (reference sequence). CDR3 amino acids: CASRNGQYNEQFF. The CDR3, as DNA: TGTGCCAGCAGGAACGGACAATACAATGAGCAGTTCTTC.